This T cell receptor (beta chain) is from a study of OX40 agonist ivuxolimab in advanced cancers. Blood samples were obtained at baseline, cycle 4 day 1, and cycle 7 day 1. In regard to this clone: Its specificity is unknown.

Germline CDR1 and CDR2: SEHNR and FQNEAQ (reference sequence). Trimming pared 4 bases from V and 8 bases from J, leaving 17 bases between. The length of the CDR3 is 14 residues. Study-wide findings and caveats: Fewer expanded clones were found on average in CD4+ than in CD8+ T cells. Clonal expansion was seen in CD4+ and CD8+ blood T cells by week 6 at 0.1 to 3.0 mg/kg.

Repertoires were generated with immunoSEQ multiplex PCR, while TCRdb's copy carries only in-frame clones and drops some. The profile shows 55,000 to 85,000 clones, roughly 92% of them singletons. This specimen was CD4+ or CD8+ T cells sorted from blood, taken in a trial of the OX40 agonist ivuxolimab. This TCR came from an adult with an advanced solid tumor such as melanoma, head and neck, liver or kidney cancer. The J gene is TRBJ1-2, the V gene TRBV7-9; possibly TRBD1 for D (5 bases). The CDR3: CASSSSWGNDGYTF. The DNA of the CDR3 is TGTGCCAGCAGCTCCTCCTGGGGGAATGACGGCTACACCTTC.